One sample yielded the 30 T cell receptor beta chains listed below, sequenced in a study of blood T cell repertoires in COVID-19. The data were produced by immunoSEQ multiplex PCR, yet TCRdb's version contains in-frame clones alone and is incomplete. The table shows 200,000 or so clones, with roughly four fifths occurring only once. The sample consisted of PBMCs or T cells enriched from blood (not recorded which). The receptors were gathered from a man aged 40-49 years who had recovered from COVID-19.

The CDR3 loop reads CASSLGSGQGYEQYF. The CDR3 nucleotides are TGTGCCAGCAGCTTGGGGTCTGGACAGGGGTACGAGCAGTACTTC. The rearrangement joins TRBV5-4 to TRBJ2-7, with 9 bases lining up with TRBD1. The CDR3 has 15 residues. V lost 0 bases, J lost 4 bases, and 5 bases stayed unmatched. CDR1 and CDR2 (germline): SGHNT, YYREEE (reference sequence).

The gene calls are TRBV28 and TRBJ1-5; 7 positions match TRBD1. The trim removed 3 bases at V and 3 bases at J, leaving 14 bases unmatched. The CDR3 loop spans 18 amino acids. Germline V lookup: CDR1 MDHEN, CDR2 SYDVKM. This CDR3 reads CASSFGQAGGLINQPQHF. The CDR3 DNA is TGTGCCAGCAGTTTCGGACAGGCGGGCGGATTGATCAATCAGCCCCAGCATTTT.

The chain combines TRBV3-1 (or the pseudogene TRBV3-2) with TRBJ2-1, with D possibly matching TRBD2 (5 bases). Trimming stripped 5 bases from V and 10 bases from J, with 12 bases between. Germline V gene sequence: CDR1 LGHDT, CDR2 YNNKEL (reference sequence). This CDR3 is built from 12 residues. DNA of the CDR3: TGTGCCAGCAGCGCCTCGGACTTGGAGCAGTTCTTC. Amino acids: CASSASDLEQFF.

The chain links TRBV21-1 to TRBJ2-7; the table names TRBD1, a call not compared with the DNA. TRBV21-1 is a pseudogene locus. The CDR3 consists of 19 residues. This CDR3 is CASSTHCPGTGVGSYEQYF. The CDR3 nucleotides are TGTGCCAGCAGCACACACTGTCCCGGGACAGGGGTTGGGTCCTACGAGCAGTACTTC.

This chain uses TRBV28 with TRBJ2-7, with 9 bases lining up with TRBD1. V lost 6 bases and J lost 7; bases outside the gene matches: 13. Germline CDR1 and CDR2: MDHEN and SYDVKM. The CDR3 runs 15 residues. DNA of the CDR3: TGTGCCAGCAGCCCTAGGGGACAGGGAGAAGGGGAGCAGTACTTC. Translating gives CASSPRGQGEGEQYF.

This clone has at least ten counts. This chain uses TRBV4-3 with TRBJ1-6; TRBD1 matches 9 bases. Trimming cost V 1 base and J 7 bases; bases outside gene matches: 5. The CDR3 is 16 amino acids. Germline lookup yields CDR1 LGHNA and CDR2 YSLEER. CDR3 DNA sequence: TGCGCCAGCAGCCAAGTGATAGGACAGGGGAATTCACCCCTCCACTTT. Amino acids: CASSQVIGQGNSPLHF.

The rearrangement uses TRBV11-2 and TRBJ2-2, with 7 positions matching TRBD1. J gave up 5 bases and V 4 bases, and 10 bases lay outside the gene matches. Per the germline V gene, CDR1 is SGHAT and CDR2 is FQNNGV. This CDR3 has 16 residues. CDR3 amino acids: CASSSYRGRRTGELFF. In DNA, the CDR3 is TGTGCCAGCAGCTCGTACAGGGGAAGAAGGACCGGGGAGCTGTTTTTT.

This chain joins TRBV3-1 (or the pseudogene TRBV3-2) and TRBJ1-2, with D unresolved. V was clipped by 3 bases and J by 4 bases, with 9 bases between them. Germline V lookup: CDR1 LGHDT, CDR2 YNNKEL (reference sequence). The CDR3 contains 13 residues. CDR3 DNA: TGTGCCAGCAGCCAGGCCGGGAGCTATGGCTACACCTTC. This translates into CASSQAGSYGYTF.

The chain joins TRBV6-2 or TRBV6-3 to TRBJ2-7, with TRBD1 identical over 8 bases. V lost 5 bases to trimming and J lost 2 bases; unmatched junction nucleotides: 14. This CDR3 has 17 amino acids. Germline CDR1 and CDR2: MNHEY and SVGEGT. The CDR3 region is CASSHPIGTGVTYEQYF. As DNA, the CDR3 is TGTGCCAGCAGTCACCCAATCGGGACAGGAGTAACCTACGAGCAGTACTTC.

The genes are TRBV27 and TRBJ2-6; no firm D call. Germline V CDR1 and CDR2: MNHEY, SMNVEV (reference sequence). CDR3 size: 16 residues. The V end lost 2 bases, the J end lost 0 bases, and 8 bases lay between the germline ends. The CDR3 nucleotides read TGTGCCAGCAGTTTACTCGGGTCCTCTGGGGCCAACGTCCTGACTTTC. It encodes CASSLLGSSGANVLTF. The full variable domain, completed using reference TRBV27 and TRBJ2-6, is EAQVTQNPRYLITVTGKKLTVTCSQNMNHEYMSWYRQDPGLGLRQIYYSMNVEVTDKGDVPEGYKVSRKEKRNFPLILESPSPNQTSLYFCASSLLGSSGANVLTFGAGSRLTVL.

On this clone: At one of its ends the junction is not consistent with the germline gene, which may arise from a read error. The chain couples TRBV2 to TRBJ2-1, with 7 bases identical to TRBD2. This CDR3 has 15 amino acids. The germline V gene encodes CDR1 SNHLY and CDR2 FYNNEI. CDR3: CASSERGEGYTEQFF. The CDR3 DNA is TGTGCCAGCAGTGAACGCGGGGAGGGGTACACTGAGCAGTTCTTC.

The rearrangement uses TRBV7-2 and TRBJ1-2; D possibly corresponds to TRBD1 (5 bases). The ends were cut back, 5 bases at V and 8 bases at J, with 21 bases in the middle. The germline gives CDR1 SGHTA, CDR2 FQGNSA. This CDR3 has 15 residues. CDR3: CASSAPMGRKDGYTF. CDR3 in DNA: TGTGCCAGCAGCGCCCCCATGGGGCGAAAGGACGGCTACACCTTC.

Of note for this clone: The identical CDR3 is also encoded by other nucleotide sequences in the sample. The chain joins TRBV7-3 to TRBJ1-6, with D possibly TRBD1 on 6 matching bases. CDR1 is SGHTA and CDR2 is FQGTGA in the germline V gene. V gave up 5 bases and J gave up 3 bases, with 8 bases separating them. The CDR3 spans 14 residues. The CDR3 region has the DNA TGTGCCAGCAGCCTGGACAGCTATAATTCACCCCTCCACTTT. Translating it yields CASSLDSYNSPLHF.

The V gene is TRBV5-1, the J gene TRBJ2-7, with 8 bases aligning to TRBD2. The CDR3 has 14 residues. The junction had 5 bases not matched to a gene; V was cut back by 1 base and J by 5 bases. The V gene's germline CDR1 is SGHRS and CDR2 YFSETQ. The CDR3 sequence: CASSLTSGGDEQYF. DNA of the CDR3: TGCGCCAGCAGCTTGACCAGCGGGGGAGACGAGCAGTACTTC.

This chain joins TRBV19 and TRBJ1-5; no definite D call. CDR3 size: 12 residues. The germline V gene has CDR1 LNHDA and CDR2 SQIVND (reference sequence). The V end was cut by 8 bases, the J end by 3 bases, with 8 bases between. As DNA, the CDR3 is TGTGCCAGTGCCCGGTACAATCAGCCCCAGCATTTT. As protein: CASARYNQPQHF. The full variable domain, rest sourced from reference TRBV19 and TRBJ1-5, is DGGITQSPKYLFRKEGQNVTLSCEQNLNHDAMYWYRQDPGQGLRLIYYSQIVNDFQKGDIAEGYSVSREKKESFPLTVTSAQKNPTAFYLCASARYNQPQHFGDGTRLSIL.

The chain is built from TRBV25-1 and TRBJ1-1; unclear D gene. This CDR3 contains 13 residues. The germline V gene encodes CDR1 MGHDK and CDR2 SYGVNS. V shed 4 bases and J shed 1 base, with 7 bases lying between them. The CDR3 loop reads CASSAQRNTEAFF. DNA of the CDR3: TGTGCCAGCAGTGCCCAGCGGAACACTGAAGCTTTCTTT.

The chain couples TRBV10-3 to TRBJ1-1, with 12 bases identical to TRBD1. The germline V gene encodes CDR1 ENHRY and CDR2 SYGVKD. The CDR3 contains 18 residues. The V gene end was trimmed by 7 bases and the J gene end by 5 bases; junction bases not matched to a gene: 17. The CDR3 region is CAIKSGQGAGSFGTEAFF. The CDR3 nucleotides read TGTGCCATCAAGTCGGGACAGGGGGCGGGCTCGTTTGGGACTGAAGCTTTCTTT.

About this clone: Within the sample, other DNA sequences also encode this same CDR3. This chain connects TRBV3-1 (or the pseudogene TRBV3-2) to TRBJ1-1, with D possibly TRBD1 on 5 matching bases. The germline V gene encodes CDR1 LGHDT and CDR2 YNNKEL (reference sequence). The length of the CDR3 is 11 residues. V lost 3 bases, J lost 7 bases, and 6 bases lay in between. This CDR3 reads CASSQTDEAFF. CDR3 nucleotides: TGTGCCAGCAGCCAGACAGATGAAGCTTTCTTT.

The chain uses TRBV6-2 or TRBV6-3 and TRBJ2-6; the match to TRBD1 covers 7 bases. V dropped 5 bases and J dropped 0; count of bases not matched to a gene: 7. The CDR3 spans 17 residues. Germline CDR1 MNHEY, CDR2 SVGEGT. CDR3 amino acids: CASSLGQVDSGANVLTF. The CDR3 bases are TGTGCCAGCAGTCTTGGACAGGTGGACTCTGGGGCCAACGTCCTGACTTTC.

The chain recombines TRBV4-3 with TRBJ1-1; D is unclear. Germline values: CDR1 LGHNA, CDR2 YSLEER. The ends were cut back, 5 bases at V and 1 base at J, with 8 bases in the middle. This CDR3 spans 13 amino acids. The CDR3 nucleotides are TGCGCCAGCAGCTCTAACCCGAACACTGAAGCTTTCTTT. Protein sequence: CASSSNPNTEAFF.

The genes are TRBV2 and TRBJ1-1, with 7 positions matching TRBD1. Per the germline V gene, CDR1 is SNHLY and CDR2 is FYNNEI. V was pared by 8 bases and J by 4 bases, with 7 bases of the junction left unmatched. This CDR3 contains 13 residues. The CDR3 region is CASGTGVGTEAFF. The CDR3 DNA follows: TGTGCCAGCGGCACAGGGGTCGGCACTGAAGCTTTCTTT.

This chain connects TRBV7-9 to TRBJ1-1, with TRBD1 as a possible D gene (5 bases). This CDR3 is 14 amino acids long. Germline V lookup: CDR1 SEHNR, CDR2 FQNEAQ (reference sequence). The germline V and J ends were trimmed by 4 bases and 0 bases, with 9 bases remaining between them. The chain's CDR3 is CASSSRVMNTEAFF. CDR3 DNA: TGTGCCAGCAGCTCCAGGGTGATGAACACTGAAGCTTTCTTT.

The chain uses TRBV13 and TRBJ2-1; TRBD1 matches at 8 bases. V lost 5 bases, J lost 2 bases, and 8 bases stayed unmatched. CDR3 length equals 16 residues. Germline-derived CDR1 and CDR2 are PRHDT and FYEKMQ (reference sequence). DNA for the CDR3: TGTGCCAGCAGCCTTGGTAAGGACAGGGCCTACAATGAGCAGTTCTTC. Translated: CASSLGKDRAYNEQFF.

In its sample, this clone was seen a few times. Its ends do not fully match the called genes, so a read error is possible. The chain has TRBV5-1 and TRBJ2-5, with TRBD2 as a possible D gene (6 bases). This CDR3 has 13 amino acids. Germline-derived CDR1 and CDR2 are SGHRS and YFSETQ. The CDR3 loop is CASEPSVQGTQYF. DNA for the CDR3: TGCGCCAGTGAGCCTAGCGTTCAAGGGACCCAGTACTTC.

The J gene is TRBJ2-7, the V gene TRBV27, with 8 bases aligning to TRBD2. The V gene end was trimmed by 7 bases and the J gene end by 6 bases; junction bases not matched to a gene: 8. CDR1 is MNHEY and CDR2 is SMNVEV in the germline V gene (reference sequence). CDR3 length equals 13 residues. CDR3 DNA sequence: TGTGCCAGCAACCGGGAGGGAGTCGGCGAGCAGTACTTC. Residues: CASNREGVGEQYF.

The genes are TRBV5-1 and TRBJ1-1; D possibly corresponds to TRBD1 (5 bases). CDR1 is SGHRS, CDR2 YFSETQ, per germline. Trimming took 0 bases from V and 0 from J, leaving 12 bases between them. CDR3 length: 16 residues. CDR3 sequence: CASSLDIQVMNTEAFF. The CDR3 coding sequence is TGCGCCAGCAGCTTGGATATACAGGTTATGAACACTGAAGCTTTCTTT.

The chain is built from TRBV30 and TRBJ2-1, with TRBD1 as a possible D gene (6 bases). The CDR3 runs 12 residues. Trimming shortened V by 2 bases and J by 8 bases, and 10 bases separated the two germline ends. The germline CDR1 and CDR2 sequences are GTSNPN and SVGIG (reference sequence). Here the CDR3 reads CAWSLQGHEQFF. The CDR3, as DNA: TGTGCCTGGAGTTTACAGGGACATGAGCAGTTCTTC.

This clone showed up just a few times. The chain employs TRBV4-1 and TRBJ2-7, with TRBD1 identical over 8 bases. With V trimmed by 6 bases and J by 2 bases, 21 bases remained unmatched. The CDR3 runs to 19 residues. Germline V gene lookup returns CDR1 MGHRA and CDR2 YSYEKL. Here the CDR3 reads CASSSSPGQVITRPYEQYF. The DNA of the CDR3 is TGCGCCAGCAGTTCATCTCCGGGACAGGTAATAACTAGGCCCTACGAGCAGTACTTC.

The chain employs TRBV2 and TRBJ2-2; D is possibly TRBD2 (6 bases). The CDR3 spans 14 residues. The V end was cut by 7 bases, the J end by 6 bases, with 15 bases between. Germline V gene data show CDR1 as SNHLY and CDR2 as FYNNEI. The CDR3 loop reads CASKGGGVAGELFF. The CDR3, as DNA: TGTGCCAGCAAGGGTGGAGGGGTCGCCGGGGAGCTGTTTTTT.

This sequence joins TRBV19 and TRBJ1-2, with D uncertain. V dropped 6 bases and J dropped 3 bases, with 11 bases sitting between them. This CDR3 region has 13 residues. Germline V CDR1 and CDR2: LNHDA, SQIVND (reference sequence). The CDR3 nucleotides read TGTGCCAGTAGGCCCCCCGGGGACTATGGCTACACCTTC. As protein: CASRPPGDYGYTF. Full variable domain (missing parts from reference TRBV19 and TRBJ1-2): DGGITQSPKYLFRKEGQNVTLSCEQNLNHDAMYWYRQDPGQGLRLIYYSQIVNDFQKGDIAEGYSVSREKKESFPLTVTSAQKNPTAFYLCASRPPGDYGYTFGSGTRLTVV.